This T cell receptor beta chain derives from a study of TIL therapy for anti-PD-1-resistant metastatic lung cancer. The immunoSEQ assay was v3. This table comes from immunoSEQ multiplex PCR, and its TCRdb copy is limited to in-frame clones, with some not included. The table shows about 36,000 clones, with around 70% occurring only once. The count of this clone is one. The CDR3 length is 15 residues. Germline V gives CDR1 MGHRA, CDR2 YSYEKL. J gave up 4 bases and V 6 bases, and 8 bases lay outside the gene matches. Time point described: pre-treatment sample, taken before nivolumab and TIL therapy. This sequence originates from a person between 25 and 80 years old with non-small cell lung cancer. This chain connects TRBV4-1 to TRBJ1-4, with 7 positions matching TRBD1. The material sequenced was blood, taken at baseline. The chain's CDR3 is CASRVSRGINEKLFF. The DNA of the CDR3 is TGCGCCAGCAGGGTTTCCAGGGGGATTAATGAAAAACTGTTTTTT.